This TCR beta chain was retrieved from a study of blood T cell repertoires in COVID-19. Sequencing used immunoSEQ multiplex PCR; TCRdb keeps in-frame clones, though not all of them. The repertoire has about 360,000 clones, about 87% of them found once; the top ten carry about 2.9%. The germline CDR1 and CDR2 sequences are KGHDR and SFDVKD. CDR3 length equals 15 residues. Trimming cost V 5 bases and J 1 base, with 12 bases left between them. The receptor's source is a human donor in a cohort sampled during active COVID-19. Sequences were obtained from peripheral blood. This sequence joins TRBV24-1 and TRBJ2-3; the D gene is possibly TRBD2 (5 bases). The CDR3 sequence: CATSGLTVGTDTQYF. The DNA of the CDR3 is TGTGCCACCAGTGGACTAACCGTGGGCACAGATACGCAGTATTTT.